Below, one T cell receptor (beta chain) is given with its context. Its antigen is not identified. Researchers took RNA transcripts and amplified the TCR beta CDR3 regions from them. The HTBI primer set served for first-round RT-PCR of the TCR CDR3. TCRdb analysed the multiplex PCR reads with MiXCR anew, one entry per CDR3 protein. The sample lists roughly 740,000 distinct CDR3 sequences; roughly 15% were seen once. The data originate from a study of T cells in Graves' hyperthyroidism and ophthalmopathy. At the level of the study: Initial diagnosis, before any treatment, was when peripheral blood was collected. General observations from the study: Model predictions of ophthalmopathy came a median roughly 6.7 months before onset.

Participants, patients aged 18 to 65, had newly diagnosed hyperthyroidism with a duration under 2 months. The trim removed 1 base at V and 5 bases at J, leaving 5 bases unmatched. Germline CDR1 reads SEHNR; CDR2 reads FQNEAQ (reference sequence). This CDR3 has 15 amino acids. This TCR was sampled from a young man with Graves' hyperthyroidism. The rearrangement uses TRBV7-9 and TRBJ2-5; 9 bases agree with TRBD1. The sample taken for sequencing was blood. In DNA, the CDR3 is TGTGCCAGCAGCTTAGGGGACAGGGTCGGGGAGACCCAGTACTTC. This codes for CASSLGDRVGETQYF.